This T cell receptor beta chain was identified in a study of liver allograft versus peripheral blood T cells. Study-wide context: Repertoires of T cell receptors in transplanted livers were compared with recipients' peripheral blood repertoires. The study's findings and limits: Liver allografts reportedly held T cell receptor repertoires unlike those in peripheral blood.

This CDR3 has 13 amino acids. CDR1 is SGHKS, CDR2 YYEKEE, per germline (reference sequence). A single record per CDR3 protein comes from TCRdb applying MiXCR to the reads. The data contain about 5,600 distinct CDR3 sequences, over 12% of them singletons. With respect to this clonotype: Its matching antigen is unknown. Given a much more abundant clone one base away, this may be a read error.

The rearrangement links TRBV5-5 to TRBJ1-1; no reliable D call. The clonotype was recovered from a human patient who had a liver transplant. Some T cells may arise from the graft donor. The CDR3 region is CDSSLIQNTEAFF. CDR3 nucleotides: TGTGACAGCAGCTTAATCCAGAACACTGAAGCTTTCTTT.